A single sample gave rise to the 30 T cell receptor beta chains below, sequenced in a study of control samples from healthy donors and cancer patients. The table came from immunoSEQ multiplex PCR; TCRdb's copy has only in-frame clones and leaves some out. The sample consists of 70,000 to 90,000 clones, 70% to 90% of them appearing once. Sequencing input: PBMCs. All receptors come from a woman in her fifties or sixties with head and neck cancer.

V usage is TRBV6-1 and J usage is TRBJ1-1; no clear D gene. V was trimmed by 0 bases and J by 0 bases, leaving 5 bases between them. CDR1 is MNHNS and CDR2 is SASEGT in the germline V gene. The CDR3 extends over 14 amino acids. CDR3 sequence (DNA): TGTGCCAGCAGTGAAGCAAGCATGAACACTGAAGCTTTCTTT. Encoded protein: CASSEASMNTEAFF.

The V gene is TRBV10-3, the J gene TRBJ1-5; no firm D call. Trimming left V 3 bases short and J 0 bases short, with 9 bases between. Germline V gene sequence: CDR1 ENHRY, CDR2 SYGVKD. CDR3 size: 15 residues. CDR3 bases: TGTGCCATCAGTGATGGCGGAGTTAGCAATCAGCCCCAGCATTTT. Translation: CAISDGGVSNQPQHF.

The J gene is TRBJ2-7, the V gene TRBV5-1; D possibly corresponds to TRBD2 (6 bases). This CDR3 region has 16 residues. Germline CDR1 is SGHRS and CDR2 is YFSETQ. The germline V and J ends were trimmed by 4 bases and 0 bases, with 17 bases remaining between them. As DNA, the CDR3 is TGCGCCAGCAGCCCCTGGGGCGCGGGGTCCTCCTACGAGCAGTACTTC. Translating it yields CASSPWGAGSSYEQYF.

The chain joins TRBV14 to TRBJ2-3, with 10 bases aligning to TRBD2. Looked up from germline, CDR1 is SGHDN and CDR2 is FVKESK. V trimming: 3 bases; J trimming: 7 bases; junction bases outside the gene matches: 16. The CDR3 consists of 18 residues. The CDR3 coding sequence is TGTGCCAGCAGCCAGCACACCTCGCCTAGCGGGAGACTCAATACGCAGTATTTT. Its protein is CASSQHTSPSGRLNTQYF.

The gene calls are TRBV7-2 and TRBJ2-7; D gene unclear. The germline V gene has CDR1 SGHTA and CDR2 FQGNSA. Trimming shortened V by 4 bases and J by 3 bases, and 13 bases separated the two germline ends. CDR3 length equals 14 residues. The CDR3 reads CASSYLLGNYEQYF. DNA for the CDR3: TGTGCCAGCAGCTACCTACTGGGTAACTACGAGCAGTACTTC.

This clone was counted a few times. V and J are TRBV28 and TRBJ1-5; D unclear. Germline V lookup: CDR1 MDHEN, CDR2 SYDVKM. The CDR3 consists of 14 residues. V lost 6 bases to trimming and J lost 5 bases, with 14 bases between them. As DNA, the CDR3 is TGTGCCAGCAGCGCGACGGGCCCGGATCAGCCCCAGCATTTT. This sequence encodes CASSATGPDQPQHF. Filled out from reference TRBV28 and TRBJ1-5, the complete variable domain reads DVKVTQSSRYLVKRTGEKVFLECVQDMDHENMFWYRQDPGLGLRLIYFSYDVKMKEKGDIPEGYSVSREKKERFSLILESASTNQTSMYLCASSATGPDQPQHFGDGTRLSIL.

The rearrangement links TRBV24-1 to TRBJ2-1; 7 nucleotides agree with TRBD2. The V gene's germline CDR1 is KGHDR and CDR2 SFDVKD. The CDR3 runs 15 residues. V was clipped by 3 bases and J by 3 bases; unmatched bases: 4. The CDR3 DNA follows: TGTGCCACCAGTGATCCGAGCGGGGACTACAATGAGCAGTTCTTC. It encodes CATSDPSGDYNEQFF.

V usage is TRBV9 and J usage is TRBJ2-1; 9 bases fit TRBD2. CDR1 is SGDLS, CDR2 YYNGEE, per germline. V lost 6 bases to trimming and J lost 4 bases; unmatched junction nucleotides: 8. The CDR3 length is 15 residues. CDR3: CASNRLAGGYNEQFF. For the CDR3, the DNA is TGTGCCAGCAATCGATTGGCGGGAGGGTACAATGAGCAGTTCTTC.

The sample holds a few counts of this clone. The CDR3 nucleotides read TGTGCCAGCAGTATTACTAGCGTCGGTGAGCAGTTCTTC. Translated: CASSITSVGEQFF. The rearrangement uses TRBV6-4 and TRBJ2-1; TRBD2 matches at 7 bases. Per the germline V gene, CDR1 is MRHNA and CDR2 is SNTAGT. V was clipped by 5 bases and J by 9 bases; unmatched bases: 7. The CDR3 covers 13 residues.

CDR3 residues: CSVDSTWTSYNEQFF. The DNA of the CDR3 is TGCAGCGTTGATAGTACTTGGACGTCCTACAATGAGCAGTTCTTC. This sequence joins TRBV29-1 and TRBJ2-1; D gene ambiguous. This CDR3 region has 15 residues. Trimming removed 3 bases from V and 1 base from J, with 13 bases in between. Germline V gives CDR1 SQVTM, CDR2 ANQGSEA.

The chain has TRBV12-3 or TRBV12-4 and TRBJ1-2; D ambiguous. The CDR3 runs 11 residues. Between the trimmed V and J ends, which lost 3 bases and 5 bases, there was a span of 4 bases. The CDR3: CASSFRYGYTF. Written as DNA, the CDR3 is TGTGCCAGCAGTTTCCGGTATGGCTACACCTTC.

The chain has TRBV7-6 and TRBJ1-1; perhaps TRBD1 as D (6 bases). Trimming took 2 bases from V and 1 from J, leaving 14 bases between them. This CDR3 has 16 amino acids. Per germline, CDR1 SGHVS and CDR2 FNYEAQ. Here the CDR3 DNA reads TGTGCCAGCAGCTTAATGGGGGCCTTGCAGAACACTGAAGCTTTCTTT. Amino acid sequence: CASSLMGALQNTEAFF.

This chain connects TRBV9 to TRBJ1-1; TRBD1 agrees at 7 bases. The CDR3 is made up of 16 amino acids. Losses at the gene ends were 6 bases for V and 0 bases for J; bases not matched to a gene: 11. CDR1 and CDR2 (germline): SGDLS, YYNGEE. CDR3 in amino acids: CASNPSTGFMNTEAFF. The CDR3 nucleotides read TGTGCCAGCAATCCATCGACAGGGTTCATGAACACTGAAGCTTTCTTT.

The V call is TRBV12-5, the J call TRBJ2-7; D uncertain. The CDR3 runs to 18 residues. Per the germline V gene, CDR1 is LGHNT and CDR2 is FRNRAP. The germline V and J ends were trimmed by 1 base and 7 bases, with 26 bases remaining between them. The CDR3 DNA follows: TGTGCTAGTGGTTTGGCGAATAAAAACAGCTTCGGCGGCTTGGAGCAGTACTTC. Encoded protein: CASGLANKNSFGGLEQYF.

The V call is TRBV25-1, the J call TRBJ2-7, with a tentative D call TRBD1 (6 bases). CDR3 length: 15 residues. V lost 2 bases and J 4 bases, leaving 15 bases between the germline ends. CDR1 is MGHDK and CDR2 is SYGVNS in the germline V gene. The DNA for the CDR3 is TGTGCCAGCAGTGAAATCGGTCAGGGGAAATACGAGCAGTACTTC. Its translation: CASSEIGQGKYEQYF.

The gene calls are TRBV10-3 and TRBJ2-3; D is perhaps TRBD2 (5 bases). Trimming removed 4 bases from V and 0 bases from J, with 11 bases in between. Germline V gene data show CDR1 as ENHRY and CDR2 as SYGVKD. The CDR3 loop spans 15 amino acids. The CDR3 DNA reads TGTGCCATCAGTGGTTCAGCGGTAAGCACAGATACGCAGTATTTT. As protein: CAISGSAVSTDTQYF.

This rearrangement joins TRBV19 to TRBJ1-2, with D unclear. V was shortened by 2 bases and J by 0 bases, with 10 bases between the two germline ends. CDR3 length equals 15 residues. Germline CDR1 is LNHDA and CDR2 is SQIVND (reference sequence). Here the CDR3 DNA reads TGTGCCAGTAGTATACACAGACGAGCTAACTATGGCTACACCTTC. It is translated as CASSIHRRANYGYTF. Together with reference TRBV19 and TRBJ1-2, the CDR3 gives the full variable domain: DGGITQSPKYLFRKEGQNVTLSCEQNLNHDAMYWYRQDPGQGLRLIYYSQIVNDFQKGDIAEGYSVSREKKESFPLTVTSAQKNPTAFYLCASSIHRRANYGYTFGSGTRLTVV.

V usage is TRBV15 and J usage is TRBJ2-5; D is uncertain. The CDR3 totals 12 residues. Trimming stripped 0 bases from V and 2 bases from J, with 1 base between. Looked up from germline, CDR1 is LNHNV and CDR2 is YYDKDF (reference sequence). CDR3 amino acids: CATSRDQETQYF. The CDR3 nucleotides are TGTGCCACCAGCAGAGATCAAGAGACCCAGTACTTC.

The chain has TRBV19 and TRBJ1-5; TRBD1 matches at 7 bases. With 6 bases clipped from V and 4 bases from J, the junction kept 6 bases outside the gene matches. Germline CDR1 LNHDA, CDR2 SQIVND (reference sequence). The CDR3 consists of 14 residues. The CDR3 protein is CASRTGPRNQPQHF. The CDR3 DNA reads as TGTGCCAGTAGGACAGGGCCTAGAAATCAGCCCCAGCATTTT.

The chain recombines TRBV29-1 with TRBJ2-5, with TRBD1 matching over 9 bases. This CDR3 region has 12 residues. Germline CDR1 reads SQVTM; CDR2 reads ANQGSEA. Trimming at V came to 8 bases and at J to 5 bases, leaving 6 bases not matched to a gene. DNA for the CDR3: TGCAGCATGGCCGGGACAGGGGAGACCCAGTACTTC. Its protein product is CSMAGTGETQYF.

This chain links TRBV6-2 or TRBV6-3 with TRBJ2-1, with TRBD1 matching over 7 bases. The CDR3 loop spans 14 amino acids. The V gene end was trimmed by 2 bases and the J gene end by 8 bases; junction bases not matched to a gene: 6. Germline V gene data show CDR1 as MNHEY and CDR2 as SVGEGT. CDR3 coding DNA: TGTGCCAGCAGTTACAGAGGGGGCTGGGATGAGCAGTTCTTC. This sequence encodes CASSYRGGWDEQFF.

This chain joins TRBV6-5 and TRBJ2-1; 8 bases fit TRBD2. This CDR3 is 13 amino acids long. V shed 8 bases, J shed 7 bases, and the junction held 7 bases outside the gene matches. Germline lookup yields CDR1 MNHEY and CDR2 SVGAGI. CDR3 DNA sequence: TGTGCCAGCGCTGTGACTAGCGTAAATGAGCAGTTCTTC. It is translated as CASAVTSVNEQFF.

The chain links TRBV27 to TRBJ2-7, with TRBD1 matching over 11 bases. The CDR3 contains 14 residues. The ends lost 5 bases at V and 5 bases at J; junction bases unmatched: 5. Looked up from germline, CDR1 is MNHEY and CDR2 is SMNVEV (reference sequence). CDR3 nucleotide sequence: TGTGCCAGCAGTGTTGGGACAGGGGGTAACGAGCAGTACTTC. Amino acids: CASSVGTGGNEQYF.

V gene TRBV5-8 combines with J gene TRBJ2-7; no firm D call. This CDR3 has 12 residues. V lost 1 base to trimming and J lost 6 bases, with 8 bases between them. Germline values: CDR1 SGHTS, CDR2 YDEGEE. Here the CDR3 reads CASSLSRVEQYF. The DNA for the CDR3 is TGTGCCAGCAGCTTGTCAAGGGTCGAGCAGTACTTC.

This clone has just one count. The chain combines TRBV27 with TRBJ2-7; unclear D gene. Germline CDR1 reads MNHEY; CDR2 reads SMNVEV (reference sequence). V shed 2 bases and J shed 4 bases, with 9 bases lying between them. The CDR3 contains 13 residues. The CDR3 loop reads CASSLASIYEQYF. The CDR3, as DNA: TGTGCCAGCAGTTTAGCGAGTATTTACGAGCAGTACTTC.

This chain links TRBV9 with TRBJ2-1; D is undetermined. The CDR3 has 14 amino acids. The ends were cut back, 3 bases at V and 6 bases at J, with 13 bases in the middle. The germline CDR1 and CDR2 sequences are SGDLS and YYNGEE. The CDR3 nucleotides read TGTGCCAGCAGCGGTTACGAGATCGGCAATGAGCAGTTCTTC. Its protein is CASSGYEIGNEQFF.

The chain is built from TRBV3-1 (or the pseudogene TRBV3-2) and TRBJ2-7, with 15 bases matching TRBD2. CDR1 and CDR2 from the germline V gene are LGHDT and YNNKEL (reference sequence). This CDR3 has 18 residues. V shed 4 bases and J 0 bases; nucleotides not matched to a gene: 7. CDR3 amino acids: CASSLGLAGGRLSYEQYF. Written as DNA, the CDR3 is TGTGCCAGCAGCCTTGGACTAGCGGGAGGGCGTCTCTCCTACGAGCAGTACTTC.

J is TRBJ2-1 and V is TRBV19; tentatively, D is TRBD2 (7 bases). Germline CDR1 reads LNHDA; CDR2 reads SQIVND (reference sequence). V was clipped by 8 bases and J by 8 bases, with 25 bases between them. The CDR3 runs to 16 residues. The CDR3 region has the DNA TGTGCCAGTCGCTCCCGGGGGGCGGGAGCTGGTGATGAGCAGTTCTTC. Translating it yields CASRSRGAGAGDEQFF.

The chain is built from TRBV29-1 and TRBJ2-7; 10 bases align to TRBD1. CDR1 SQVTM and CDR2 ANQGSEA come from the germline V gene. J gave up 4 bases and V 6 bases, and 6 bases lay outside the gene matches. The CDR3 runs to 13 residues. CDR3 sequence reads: CSVLRDRGYEQYF. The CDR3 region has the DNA TGCAGCGTCCTCCGGGACAGGGGTTACGAGCAGTACTTC.

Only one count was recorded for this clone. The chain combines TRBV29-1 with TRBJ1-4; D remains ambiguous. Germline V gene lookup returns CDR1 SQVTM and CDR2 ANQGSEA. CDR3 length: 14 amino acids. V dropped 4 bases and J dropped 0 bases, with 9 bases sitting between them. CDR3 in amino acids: CSVGDRTTNEKLFF. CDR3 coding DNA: TGCAGCGTTGGAGACCGAACAACTAATGAAAAACTGTTTTTT.